This TCR beta chain was recovered during a study of blood T cell repertoires in COVID-19 (TCRdb year 2020). For context, the study as a whole: Samples covering the acute and convalescent phases of COVID-19 were provided by collaborators in the United States, Italy and Spain. The prospective study material was composed of cDNA or gDNA derived from T cells, B-cell-depleted T cells, or PBMCs. The dataset comprised deeply sampled blood TCRbeta repertoires from subjects exposed to, actively infected with, or recovered from COVID-19. The repertoires were released in a freely available public database intended as a resource for research on the immune response to SARS-CoV-2. The samples were drawn from the first 160 participants of the ongoing ImmuneRACE study and from 1,254 subjects provided by 6 global collaborators. A de-identified subject ID, COVID-19 status, age in years and sex were almost always included in the sample metadata. Where available, HLA class I and class II types were taken from metadata supplied by the sample provider and were not determined by assay-based typing.

For CDR1 and CDR2, the germline V gene lists SQVTM and ANQGSEA. A distance of 13 bases separates the germline ends of V and J, which lose 1 base and 3 bases respectively. Its CDR3 holds 15 amino acids, cysteine through phenylalanine. The only DNA kept is the CDR3, 45 bases in frame from the first base. TCRbeta CDR3 regions were amplified from genomic DNA using the immunoSEQ Assay, a bias-controlled multiplex PCR. On the authors' methods: The number of nucleated cells in each sample was estimated from the amplification of reference gene primers within the assay. To quantify the absolute abundance of each unique TCRbeta CDR3 rearrangement, sequence reads were collapsed and filtered. Productive Simpson clonality was computed per sample as the square root of Simpson's diversity index over productive rearrangements. TCRdb mirrors the immuneACCESS table, restricted to in-frame sequences. Some clones are absent from its copies; in checked studies, under half trace to an unresolved V gene, and the reason for the others is unknown. D and trimming were read from the DNA, whereas the V and J calls and clone size are those reported in that table. The sample includes tens of thousands of clones, with roughly 85% observed a single time. Roughly a tenth of the sample is in the top ten clones.

The collaborating institutions used their own protocols to collect whole blood in K2EDTA tubes. For TCRbeta analysis, collaborators shipped samples in one of three forms: frozen whole blood, isolated PBMCs, or DNA extracted from either of those sample types. Comment on this clone: Its antigen is unknown. Qualities for individual bases were not recorded, and no much larger clone is one base off.

What the authors observed across the whole study: The quantity of clinical and demographic metadata differed by source and by participant and was supplied without curation.

The sequence is built from TRBV29-1 and TRBJ2-1; TRBD2 could be the D gene, as 6 bases match. The source of this sequence is a human donor in a cohort sampled during active COVID-19. Specimen: peripheral blood. The encoded CDR3 is CSVEGGDFRYNEQFF. The sequenced DNA: TGCAGCGTTGAAGGTGGGGACTTCCGCTACAATGAGCAGTTCTTC.